This T cell receptor beta chain was identified during a study of T-cell memory formation after mild COVID-19. Study-level information: Most TCR clusters belonged to a single donor. Findings of the study overall: Within pre-infection memory, some responding clones were found, suggesting cross-reactive memory joined. Nothing confirmed that second-wave clones peaking on day 37 were specific for SARS-CoV-2. Balance between CD4 and CD8 was seen in clones contracting day 15 to 85, and a CD4+ lean was seen in later expanders.

The V gene lost 1 base and the J gene lost 0 bases, with 8 bases spanning the gap. CDR3 length: 15 amino acids. Germline CDR1 LGHNA, CDR2 YNFKEQ. Notes on this clonotype: Antigen unknown.

In TCRdb, the 5' RACE reads were re-called with MiXCR into one record per CDR3 protein. The sample contains hundreds of thousands of distinct CDR3 sequences, approximately 21% of which appear only once. The source is an adult woman who had mild COVID-19 (a few samples of this study predate the infection). Cell type and time point are not known. Sequences were obtained from PBMCs or a T cell subset sorted from them (not recorded which). The V call is TRBV4-2, the J call TRBJ2-3; D gene unclear. The CDR3 is CASSQGSLSTDTQYF. The CDR3 nucleotides read TGTGCCAGCAGCCAAGGTAGCCTTAGCACAGATACGCAGTATTTT.